Sequencing of this TCR beta chain was carried out in a study of cytomegalovirus exposure and HLA in healthy donors. Study-wide background: Per a later analysis, the approximately 620 first-cohort and more than 100 validation repertoires shared one platform. Overall study results and limits: Cytomegalovirus-associated status was assigned to around 160 TCR beta chains.

The protocol was immunoSEQ multiplex PCR, while the TCRdb copy is restricted to in-frame clones and leaves out a portion. Counted here are more than 80,000 clones, approximately 90% occurring once; the ten biggest clones make up 1.5% to 2%. This CDR3 has 15 amino acids. CDR1 is LGHNA and CDR2 is YSLEER in the germline V gene. Trimming took off 0 bases at V and 1 base at J, with 9 bases between the two ends. The study drew the donors from its approximately 130-subject validation cohort, separate from the approximately 700-subject first cohort. Note on this clone: Its matching antigen is unknown.

This TCR was recovered from a woman aged 18-29 years in good health and CMV-seropositive. The chain has TRBV4-3 and TRBJ1-2, with D possibly matching TRBD1 (5 bases). The sequencing input was PBMCs. CDR3 DNA: TGCGCCAGCAGCCAAGATTACGGGGGTAACTATGGCTACACCTTC. Protein product: CASSQDYGGNYGYTF.